This entry concerns a single T cell receptor (beta chain). The target antigen is unknown. The data were taken from a study of vaccination effects on CD4 cells after COVID-19. Some clones are missing from TCRdb's copy, which holds only in-frame ones; the method was immunoSEQ multiplex PCR. Here the sample spans under 85,000 clones, roughly 73% being singletons. The ViraFEST assay expanded antigen-specific CD4+ T cells with viral peptide pools before sequencing. Following culture for roughly 10 days, CD4+ T cells were isolated. Vaccine administered to participants consisted of two doses of either BNT162b2 or mRNA-1273. Germline CDR1 SEHNR, CDR2 FQNEAQ (reference sequence). The CDR3 runs 14 residues. J was trimmed by 5 bases and V by 3 bases; bases with no gene match: 4.

Source: CD4+ T cells from PBMCs cultured with HCoV-OC43 spike peptides, taken after COVID-19 vaccination. Subset meaning: HCoV-OC43 spike overlapping peptide pool stimulation. V is TRBV7-9 and J is TRBJ2-5, with 9 bases that match TRBD1. This receptor was obtained from a human donor who received a COVID-19 vaccine. CDR3 sequence reads: CASSLGQGDETQYF. The CDR3 DNA reads as TGTGCCAGCAGCTTGGGACAGGGAGACGAGACCCAGTACTTC. Using reference TRBV7-9 and TRBJ2-5 for the parts outside the CDR3, the full variable domain is DTGVSQNPRHKITKRGQNVTFRCDPISEHNRLYWYRQTLGQGPEFLTYFQNEAQLEKSRLLSDRFSAERPKGSFSTLEIQRTEQGDSAMYLCASSLGQGDETQYFGPGTRLLVL.